Here is one TCR beta chain with its context. No antigen is known for it. Each donor was healthy, and each was a bone marrow donor. The data originate from a study of cytomegalovirus exposure and HLA in healthy donors. For the study at large: From donors who were HLA-typed, an early data release held around 80 million unique TCRs. General study findings and limits: Later analysis suggested most CMV-associated TCR beta chains were HLA-restricted.

Primers for the PCR totalled 60 Vbeta and 13 Jbeta. Only in-frame clones appear in the TCRdb table, and some are missing; sequencing was by immunoSEQ multiplex PCR. The table records about 220,000 clones, roughly 75% of them present only once. The CDR3 has 14 residues. The germline V gene encodes CDR1 MNHEY and CDR2 SMNVEV (reference sequence). After removal of 5 bases from V and 5 bases from J, the junction contained 8 bases not matched to a gene. The chain has TRBV27 and TRBJ2-5; TRBD1 aligns across 7 bases. The sequence was obtained from a woman aged 25-40 years in good health and CMV-seronegative. Sequencing was performed on PBMCs. The CDR3 coding sequence is TGTGCCAGCAGTGCGCGGACAGGCGGGGAGACCCAGTACTTC. Translation: CASSARTGGETQYF.